A single sample is the source of the 23 T cell receptor beta chains below, sequenced in a study of patients and donors after allogeneic stem cell transplantation. TCRdb re-derived calls from the RT-PCR reads in MiXCR, one entry per CDR3 protein. This sample has approximately 21,000 distinct CDR3 sequences; about 30% occur once, and the top ten carry less than 60%. The sequenced sample was blood, either unsorted or a sorted T cell fraction (not recorded which). The source of these receptors is a human donor who was either an allogeneic HSCT recipient or a stem cell or donor lymphocyte infusion donor (not recorded which). It is not recorded whose cells these are; they may come from a transplant donor.

This clonotype was seen a handful of times. The CDR3 DNA reads TGCGCCAGCAGCTTGAGACCTCCACACGTCCTGACTTTC. Amino acid sequence: CASSLRPPHVLTF. V is TRBV5-1 and J is TRBJ2-6; D call uncertain. This CDR3 is 13 amino acids long. V lost 1 base, J lost 11 bases, and 10 bases lay in between. Looked up from germline, CDR1 is SGHRS and CDR2 is YFSETQ.

The sample holds a few counts of this clonotype. The genes are TRBV12-3 or TRBV12-4 and TRBJ2-3, with D possibly matching TRBD1 (6 bases). This CDR3 has 14 amino acids. V was clipped by 0 bases and J by 9 bases, with 13 bases between them. The CDR3 bases are TGTGCCAGCAGTTTAGCCCCCCTCCAGGGGACGCAGTATTTT. Translating gives CASSLAPLQGTQYF.

The genes are TRBV12-3 or TRBV12-4 and TRBJ2-7; possible D gene TRBD2, 6 bases. Between the trimmed V and J ends, which lost 3 bases and 5 bases, there was a span of 17 bases. CDR3 size: 15 residues. As DNA, the CDR3 is TGTGCCAGCAGTTTGAGATCACGGGGAGGCCACGAGCAGTACTTC. Its translation is CASSLRSRGGHEQYF.

The chain couples TRBV27 to TRBJ2-5; D is uncertain. V lost 5 bases and J lost 6, with 13 bases in between. Germline CDR1 and CDR2: MNHEY and SMNVEV (reference sequence). CDR3 length: 13 amino acids. CDR3 sequence reads: CASSLEYLQTQYF. The CDR3 DNA is TGTGCCAGCAGTCTCGAGTACTTGCAGACCCAGTACTTC.

V and J are TRBV5-1 and TRBJ1-1, with unresolved D. Per the germline V gene, CDR1 is SGHRS and CDR2 is YFSETQ. The CDR3 sequence is 15 residues long. V was trimmed by 0 bases and J by 5 bases, leaving 14 bases between them. The CDR3, as DNA: TGCGCCAGCAGCTTGGCTCGGGCCGGCGGAACTGAAGCTTTCTTT. Its translation is CASSLARAGGTEAFF.

The V and J genes are TRBV7-3 and TRBJ2-5, with D unclear. Trimming removed 3 bases from V and 4 bases from J, with 9 bases in between. This CDR3 spans 13 amino acids. CDR1 is SGHTA, CDR2 FQGTGA, per germline. For the CDR3, the DNA is TGTGCCAGCAGCTTCATCATGGGAGAGACCCAGTACTTC. It specifies CASSFIMGETQYF.

The rearrangement uses TRBV5-1 and TRBJ1-1, with no clear D. The CDR3 runs to 15 residues. Deletions cut 0 bases from V and 4 bases from J, with 13 bases between. Germline lookup yields CDR1 SGHRS and CDR2 YFSETQ. The CDR3 here is CASSLARWETTEAFF. CDR3 DNA: TGCGCCAGCAGCTTGGCCCGGTGGGAGACCACTGAAGCTTTCTTT.

The gene calls are TRBV9 and TRBJ2-7; D may correspond to TRBD1 or TRBD2 (5 bases each). Germline assignment: CDR1 SGDLS and CDR2 YYNGEE. CDR3 length: 17 residues. Trimming stripped 0 bases from V and 2 bases from J, with 18 bases between. This CDR3 reads CASSVAGTAGLAYEQYV. As DNA, the CDR3 is TGTGCCAGCAGCGTAGCAGGGACGGCAGGGCTAGCCTACGAGCAGTACGTC.

J is TRBJ1-1 and V is TRBV12-5, with D perhaps TRBD1 (5 bases). This CDR3 spans 14 amino acids. Germline CDR1 and CDR2: LGHNT and FRNRAP. V lost 0 bases, J lost 5 bases, and 10 bases lay in between. The CDR3 is CASGLVGRETEAFF. The CDR3 nucleotides read TGTGCTAGTGGTTTGGTAGGCAGGGAGACTGAAGCTTTCTTT.

This chain links TRBV5-1 with TRBJ2-3, with 7 bases that match TRBD1. This CDR3 spans 15 amino acids. Germline values: CDR1 SGHRS, CDR2 YFSETQ. The V segment lost 3 bases and the J segment 0 bases; nucleotides outside the gene matches: 4. The CDR3 coding sequence is TGCGCCAGCAGCTCCCAGGACAGGAGCACAGATACGCAGTATTTT. Its protein is CASSSQDRSTDTQYF.

By share of the sample, this clonotype is medium-sized (0.01 to 0.1%). This chain joins TRBV27 and TRBJ1-5, with a tentative D call TRBD1 (6 bases). The germline V and J ends were trimmed by 1 base and 6 bases, with 13 bases remaining between them. In germline, CDR1 is MNHEY, CDR2 SMNVEV (reference sequence). The CDR3 loop spans 15 amino acids. The CDR3, as DNA: TGTGCCAGCAGTTTATACGCACAGGGTGGTCAGCCCCAGCATTTT. Translated, it gives CASSLYAQGGQPQHF.

This clonotype has a count of ten or more. The V call is TRBV20-1, the J call TRBJ2-7, with D perhaps matching TRBD1 (5 bases). CDR3 size: 14 residues. Per germline, CDR1 DFQATT and CDR2 SNEGSKA (reference sequence). V lost 1 base to trimming and J lost 2 bases, with 12 bases between them. In DNA form, the CDR3 reads TGCAGTGCTAGAGGTAACAGGAACCCCTACGAGCAGTACTTC. This encodes CSARGNRNPYEQYF.

CDR3: CSVEATGETGNTIYF. The DNA of the CDR3 is TGCAGCGTTGAAGCGACAGGGGAGACTGGAAACACCATATATTTT. The chain combines TRBV29-1 with TRBJ1-3, with TRBD1 matching over 8 bases. The CDR3 contains 15 residues. Trimming at V came to 1 base and at J to 2 bases, leaving 4 bases not matched to a gene. The germline V gene has CDR1 SQVTM and CDR2 ANQGSEA.

This clonotype was observed a single time. The V and J genes are TRBV4-3 and TRBJ1-1; perhaps TRBD1 as D (6 bases). Germline CDR1 LGHNA, CDR2 YSLEER. Between the trimmed V and J ends, which lost 2 bases and 4 bases, there was a span of 11 bases. The CDR3 covers 14 residues. The CDR3 region is CASSQRTAFTEAFF. CDR3 nucleotide sequence: TGCGCCAGCAGCCAAAGGACAGCCTTCACTGAAGCTTTCTTT.

The gene calls are TRBV29-1 and TRBJ2-5; a possible D gene is TRBD1 (7 bases). Trimming took 5 bases from V and 5 from J, leaving 12 bases between them. There are 12 residues in the CDR3. Germline V gene data show CDR1 as SQVTM and CDR2 as ANQGSEA. CDR3 sequence (DNA): TGCAGCGTTCACAGGGGAGGTGAGACCCAGTACTTC. As protein: CSVHRGGETQYF.

The rearrangement uses TRBV24-1 and TRBJ1-2; unclear D gene. The germline V gene has CDR1 KGHDR and CDR2 SFDVKD. The V gene lost 4 bases and the J gene lost 4 bases, with 6 bases spanning the gap. This CDR3 has 12 amino acids. The CDR3 DNA reads TGTGCCACCAGTGACCGCCGCTATGGCTACACCTTC. It is translated as CATSDRRYGYTF.

In this sample, this clonotype turned up a few times. The chain combines TRBV20-1 with TRBJ2-7; D not certain. With 3 bases removed from V and 7 bases from J, the gap between germline ends came to 13 bases. Per the germline V gene, CDR1 is DFQATT and CDR2 is SNEGSKA (reference sequence). The CDR3 loop spans 12 amino acids. The CDR3 coding sequence is TGCAGTGCTAGGGGCGCCGGATGGGAGCAGTACGTC. Translated: CSARGAGWEQYV.

J is TRBJ2-7 and V is TRBV10-3, with 12 bases that match TRBD2. This CDR3 is built from 14 residues. J gave up 7 bases and V 5 bases, and 6 bases lay outside the gene matches. CDR1 is ENHRY and CDR2 is SYGVKD in the germline V gene. This CDR3 is CAISWTSGTGEQYF. CDR3 bases: TGTGCCATCAGTTGGACTAGCGGGACGGGAGAGCAGTACTTC.

V gene TRBV28 combines with J gene TRBJ2-2; D is possibly TRBD2 (6 bases). Trimming stripped 7 bases from V and 2 bases from J, with 14 bases between. The V gene's germline CDR1 is MDHEN and CDR2 SYDVKM. The CDR3 consists of 15 residues. The CDR3 DNA follows: TGTGCCAGCAATTCTCCAGCGGGTAACACCGGGGAGCTGTTTTTT. This gives the protein CASNSPAGNTGELFF. The full variable domain, its missing parts supplied by reference TRBV28 and TRBJ2-2, is DVKVTQSSRYLVKRTGEKVFLECVQDMDHENMFWYRQDPGLGLRLIYFSYDVKMKEKGDIPEGYSVSREKKERFSLILESASTNQTSMYLCASNSPAGNTGELFFGEGSRLTVL.

The V gene is TRBV7-8, the J gene TRBJ1-2; D is unresolved. The V end lost 0 bases, the J end lost 5 bases, and 7 bases lay between the germline ends. The CDR3 contains 13 residues. Per germline, CDR1 SGHVS and CDR2 FQNEAQ. CDR3 in amino acids: CASSLAPGYGYTF. CDR3 nucleotide sequence: TGTGCCAGCAGCTTAGCCCCGGGGTATGGCTACACCTTC.

The V gene is TRBV25-1, the J gene TRBJ1-1; perhaps TRBD1 as D (6 bases). CDR1 and CDR2 (germline): MGHDK, SYGVNS. Trimming removed 8 bases at V and 1 base at J, with 14 bases between. The CDR3 loop spans 14 amino acids. CDR3 amino acids: CASRQIGGNTEAFF. In nucleotides, the CDR3 is TGTGCCAGCCGCCAGATAGGGGGGAACACTGAAGCTTTCTTT.

This rearrangement joins TRBV3-1 to TRBJ2-2; 7 positions match TRBD2. Germline-derived CDR1 and CDR2 are LGHDT and YNNKEL (reference sequence). There are 15 residues in the CDR3. V trimming: 4 bases; J trimming: 5 bases; junction bases outside the gene matches: 7. CDR3 nucleotide sequence: TGTGCCAGCAGCCCTCGCCGGGGAGGGACCGGGGAGCTGTTTTTT. Its translation is CASSPRRGGTGELFF. Drawing the rest from reference TRBV3-1 and TRBJ2-2, the complete variable domain is DTAVSQTPKYLVTQMGNDKSIKCEQNLGHDTMYWYKQDSKKFLKIMFSYNNKELIINETVPNRFSPKSPDKAHLNLHINSLELGDSAVYFCASSPRRGGTGELFFGEGSRLTVL.

In its sample, this clonotype was seen a few times. The chain carries TRBV9 and TRBJ1-2, with D possibly TRBD1 on 6 matching bases. V lost 0 bases, J lost 5 bases, and 11 bases lay in between. The CDR3 has 14 amino acids. The germline V gene has CDR1 SGDLS and CDR2 YYNGEE. The CDR3 loop reads CASSVARGRYGYTF. The CDR3 DNA reads TGTGCCAGCAGCGTAGCCAGGGGTCGGTATGGCTACACCTTC. Supplemented by reference TRBV9 and TRBJ1-2, the full variable domain reads DSGVTQTPKHLITATGQRVTLRCSPRSGDLSVYWYQQSLDQGLQFLIQYYNGEERAKGNILERFSAQQFPDLHSELNLSSLELGDSALYFCASSVARGRYGYTFGSGTRLTVV.